This T cell receptor beta chain emerged from a study of shared clonotypes between healthy human individuals (dated by TCRdb to the early 2020s). In terms of the full investigation: A couple of women and a few men aged 18 to 49 years were included in the cohort. The study deeply sequenced blood TCR repertoires of about 5 healthy adults to estimate repertoire size and the extent of clonotype sharing between individuals. To increase sequencing depth and limit assay-specific biases, TCR repertoire library preparation and sequencing were carried out by different laboratories using diverse techniques. Leukapheresis yielded between about 0.9 and 9 billion PBMCs per donor.

Donors were healthy HIV-negative adults with no recently reported acute infections or vaccinations. Only Caucasian adults living in Nashville, Tennessee, USA were represented among the donors. For unsorted samples, approximately 84 million PBMCs were counted, and genomic DNA was extracted using the QIAamp DNA Blood Mini kit. Blood was collected by leukapheresis, and PBMCs were isolated by Ficoll-Histopaque density gradient centrifugation and then cryopreserved in liquid nitrogen vapor phase. CDR1 and CDR2, looked up from the germline V gene, are SGHVS and FQNEAQ. V is trimmed back by 2 bases and J by 4 bases, and the junction contains 6 bases that no gene match accounts for. From its cysteine to its phenylalanine, the CDR3 spans 15 amino acids. Only the CDR3 region is kept as DNA, spanning 45 bases read in frame from base 1. TCR CDR3 regions were amplified from genomic DNA by multiplex PCR using the deep immunoSEQ assay. Extracted genomic DNA from each cell subset was spread evenly across all wells of several immunoSEQ 96-well plates, with each plate serving as a replicate. Each replicate PCR for unsorted PBMC received roughly 300 ng genomic DNA, equal to about 30,000 T cell genomes. Ten immunoSEQ deep assay plates were used to sequence unsorted PBMC genomic DNA. Purified libraries were measured with a Qubit 3.0 fluorometer, size-checked on a Bioanalyzer 2100, and measured again with the KAPA Library Quantification kit. Each immunoSEQ 96-well plate was sequenced on its own single-read 150-cycle Illumina NextSeq 550 flow cell. Regarding the original processing steps: Because the immunoSEQ output held only junctional sequences and lacked quality scores, the filtering could not match the filtering applied to full-length reads. To assign V/J genes and CDR3, sequences were annotated against IMGT germline references using PyIR, a Python wrapper for IgBLAST v1.9. Reads were removed for weak V/J assignments (E-value above 1e-6), missing CDR3, stop codons, out-of-frame junctions, or ambiguous translated residues. V3J clonotypes were defined as sequences sharing an identical inferred V gene, J gene, and CDR3 amino acid sequence. Percentage overlap between repertoires was computed as shared unique clonotypes divided by the size of the smaller repertoire. Richness of each repertoire was evaluated using RTK rarefaction, the Chao1 estimator, and Recon v2.1 estimates of unobserved clonotypes. Entries here come from immuneACCESS through TCRdb and include only in-frame sequences with V and J called. Some clones fail to appear in such tables; in the studies checked, an unresolved V gene covers under half of the shortfall, and the cause of the remainder is unknown. V, J and clone size are taken as reported in that table, and D and trimming were inferred from the DNA itself. The sample yields hundreds of thousands of clones; roughly four fifths were counted once. More than 10% of the sample is taken by the ten largest.

General conclusions and limits of the study: The small number of donors limited the genetic and exposure-history diversity represented. Only blood was sampled, and tissue TCR repertoires likely differ from those in blood. Pairwise subsampling indicated that sequencing depth was expected to affect the degree of clonotype sharing among donors.

As regards this clone: The antigen this receptor binds is unknown. No quality values exist for individual bases; no much larger clone is one base distant.

The TCR sequence derives from a woman aged 35 to 49 in good health. Some clones in this sample may be carry-over from other donors' samples. The sequenced sample was PBMCs. The chain was built from TRBV7-8 and TRBJ2-7, with TRBD2 identical over 9 junction bases. The bases read TGTGCCAGCAGCTTAATGCGGGAGGGCCTTTACGAGCAGTACTTC. This sequence encodes CASSLMREGLYEQYF.